One sample yielded the 22 T cell receptor beta chains listed below, sequenced in a study of follicular helper T cells after annual influenza vaccination. Stated time point: 2015-2016 season, 7 days after influenza vaccination. The data were produced by immunoSEQ multiplex PCR, yet TCRdb's version contains in-frame clones alone and is incomplete. The profile shows 4,000 to 5,500 clones, 83% of them singletons. The sequenced sample was CXCR5+ CD38- circulating T follicular helper cells from blood, obtained 7 days after influenza vaccination. Subset given: circulating Tfh, non-naive CD4+CXCR5+PD-1+ (ICOS+CD38+ or ICOS-CD38-). These receptors were taken from an adult who received the influenza vaccine.

This clone is a singleton in its sample. The V gene is TRBV11-3, the J gene TRBJ2-1, with D possibly matching TRBD1 (5 bases). V was pared by 1 base and J by 7 bases, with 11 bases between. Germline V gene lookup returns CDR1 SGHNT and CDR2 YENEEA. The CDR3 runs 14 residues. The CDR3 DNA follows: TGTGCCAGCAGCTTAGGATCTGGGGCAAATGAGCAGTTCTTC. It is translated as CASSLGSGANEQFF.

The chain employs TRBV5-8 and TRBJ2-2; 7 bases align to TRBD1. Germline CDR1 SGHTS, CDR2 YDEGEE. The CDR3 is made up of 16 amino acids. Trimming took 6 bases from V and 0 from J; bases not matched to a gene: 8. This CDR3 reads CASIYYRGPNTGELFF. CDR3 nucleotides: TGTGCCAGCATCTACTACAGGGGCCCGAACACCGGGGAGCTGTTTTTT.

V and J are TRBV7-8 and TRBJ2-7; D ambiguous. Per germline, CDR1 SGHVS and CDR2 FQNEAQ. The CDR3 totals 11 residues. V was cut by 1 base and J by 4 bases, with 2 bases left in between. CDR3 amino acids: CASSLEYEQYF. In DNA form, the CDR3 reads TGTGCCAGCAGCTTAGAGTACGAGCAGTACTTC.

The chain uses TRBV28 and TRBJ2-1; unclear D gene. The CDR3 spans 13 residues. Germline CDR1 and CDR2: MDHEN and SYDVKM. The V end lost 7 bases, the J end lost 7 bases, and 14 bases lay between the germline ends. The CDR3 loop reads CASTLHLRNEQFF. In DNA, the CDR3 is TGTGCCAGCACCCTCCATCTGAGGAATGAGCAGTTCTTC.

This clone was seen only a few times. The CDR3 protein is CASSRGQGGTYEQYF. The CDR3 coding sequence is TGTGCCAGTAGCCGAGGACAGGGGGGAACCTACGAGCAGTACTTC. The rearrangement links TRBV19 to TRBJ2-7; TRBD1 matches 10 bases. Germline CDR1 reads LNHDA; CDR2 reads SQIVND (reference sequence). V shed 6 bases, J shed 2 bases, and the junction held 7 bases outside the gene matches. This CDR3 region has 15 residues.

This clone was seen only a few times. Other DNA variants within this sample encode the same CDR3. The chain employs TRBV10-3 and TRBJ1-2, with TRBD1 as a possible D gene (5 bases). This CDR3 region has 13 residues. The germline V gene has CDR1 ENHRY and CDR2 SYGVKD. The V end was cut by 4 bases, the J end by 6 bases, with 12 bases between. CDR3 DNA: TGTGCCATCAGTGTCCCAGGGTCTGATGGCTACACCTTC. Translated, it gives CAISVPGSDGYTF.

The chain carries TRBV9 and TRBJ1-6; no firm D call. The germline gives CDR1 SGDLS, CDR2 YYNGEE. The CDR3 extends over 14 amino acids. Between the trimmed V and J ends, which lost 0 bases and 8 bases, there was a span of 9 bases. The CDR3 here is CASSVGQDHSPLHF. The CDR3 DNA reads as TGTGCCAGCAGCGTAGGGCAGGATCATTCACCCCTCCACTTT.

The rearrangement uses TRBV29-1 and TRBJ2-7; a possible D gene is TRBD2 (6 bases). The ends were cut back, 6 bases at V and 2 bases at J, with 17 bases in the middle. The CDR3 extends over 14 amino acids. CDR1 is SQVTM and CDR2 is ANQGSEA in the germline V gene. CDR3 nucleotide sequence: TGCAGCGTCGCCGGGGGTCTTAGGACCTACGAGCAGTACTTC. Amino acids: CSVAGGLRTYEQYF.

The chain is built from TRBV5-4 and TRBJ2-3; D might be TRBD1 or TRBD2, each matching 5 bases. Looked up from germline, CDR1 is SGHNT and CDR2 is YYREEE (reference sequence). The CDR3 has 14 amino acids. Deletions cut 0 bases from V and 2 bases from J, with 7 bases between. The CDR3 loop is CASSLGGYTDTQYF. The CDR3 nucleotides read TGTGCCAGCAGCTTGGGGGGGTACACAGATACGCAGTATTTT. Drawing the rest from reference TRBV5-4 and TRBJ2-3, the complete variable domain is ETGVTQSPTHLIKTRGQQVTLRCSSQSGHNTVSWYQQALGQGPQFIFQYYREEENGRGNFPPRFSGLQFPNYSSELNVNALELDDSALYLCASSLGGYTDTQYFGPGTRLTVL.

The rearrangement joins TRBV7-2 to TRBJ1-4; TRBD1 matches at 7 bases. The CDR3 extends over 15 amino acids. After removal of 3 bases from V and 6 bases from J, the junction contained 7 bases not matched to a gene. Looked up from germline, CDR1 is SGHTA and CDR2 is FQGNSA. The CDR3 DNA is TGTGCCAGCAGCTTTAACAGGGGAGCGGATGAAAAACTGTTTTTT. It codes for CASSFNRGADEKLFF.

The rearrangement uses TRBV7-2 and TRBJ2-1, with 9 bases matching TRBD2. The CDR3 has 17 amino acids. V was pared by 1 base and J by 9 bases, with 13 bases of the junction left unmatched. The germline V gene has CDR1 SGHTA and CDR2 FQGNSA. The CDR3 sequence: CASSLVGSSGGRGEQFF. The CDR3 DNA sequence: TGTGCCAGCAGCTTAGTGGGTAGTAGCGGGGGACGCGGTGAGCAGTTCTTC.

V and J are TRBV6-4 and TRBJ2-3; D is possibly TRBD2 (7 bases). The germline V gene encodes CDR1 MRHNA and CDR2 SNTAGT. CDR3 length: 15 residues. Trimming removed 8 bases at V and 5 bases at J, with 20 bases between. DNA for the CDR3: TGTGCCAGCGCAGCTGTCTCGGGGGGCGTAGATACGCAGTATTTT. Translating it yields CASAAVSGGVDTQYF.

This chain joins TRBV2 and TRBJ2-7; 7 bases are a match to TRBD1. Germline lookup yields CDR1 SNHLY and CDR2 FYNNEI. This CDR3 region has 14 residues. V was clipped by 7 bases and J by 3 bases; unmatched bases: 9. DNA of the CDR3: TGTGCCAGCAATCCGAGGACAGGTGGCTACGAGCAGTACTTC. Residues: CASNPRTGGYEQYF.

This sequence joins TRBV5-4 and TRBJ1-2; 7 bases line up with TRBD1. Germline V gene sequence: CDR1 SGHNT, CDR2 YYREEE (reference sequence). Trimming removed 5 bases from V and 4 bases from J; junction bases left unmatched: 14. CDR3 length equals 16 residues. Written as DNA, the CDR3 is TGTGCCAGCAGTTCCGGGACAGCGGGATTTAGCTATGGCTACACCTTC. This encodes CASSSGTAGFSYGYTF.

This clone was picked up one time. The chain uses TRBV11-1 and TRBJ2-5, with TRBD2 matching 16 bases. Germline CDR1 and CDR2: SGHAT and FQDESV (reference sequence). Trimming removed 4 bases from V and 1 base from J; junction bases left unmatched: 6. CDR3 length equals 18 residues. In DNA, the CDR3 is TGTGCCAGCAGCTGGCCGGGACTAGCGGGGGGGTCCCAAGAGACCCAGTACTTC. Amino acids: CASSWPGLAGGSQETQYF.

V gene TRBV5-8 combines with J gene TRBJ1-2, with unresolved D. The CDR3 contains 14 residues. The germline V gene encodes CDR1 SGHTS and CDR2 YDEGEE. Trimming took 2 bases from V and 7 from J, leaving 15 bases between them. Here the CDR3 reads CASSFQVFRAGYTF. Here the CDR3 DNA reads TGTGCCAGCAGCTTCCAAGTCTTCCGAGCTGGCTACACCTTC.

J is TRBJ1-2 and V is TRBV5-1; tentative D call: TRBD1 (5 bases). Germline CDR1 SGHRS, CDR2 YFSETQ. The CDR3 consists of 14 residues. V gave up 0 bases and J gave up 4 bases, with 10 bases separating them. The CDR3 DNA reads as TGCGCCAGCAGCTTGGGGCAGGGCGTCTATGGCTACACCTTC. Translated: CASSLGQGVYGYTF. Together with reference TRBV5-1 and TRBJ1-2, the CDR3 gives the full variable domain: KAGVTQTPRYLIKTRGQQVTLSCSPISGHRSVSWYQQTPGQGLQFLFEYFSETQRNKGNFPGRFSGRQFSNSRSEMNVSTLELGDSALYLCASSLGQGVYGYTFGSGTRLTVV.

This rearrangement joins TRBV10-2 to TRBJ2-7; the D call may be TRBD1 or TRBD2 (7 bases each). In germline, CDR1 is WSHSY, CDR2 SAAADI. CDR3 length: 15 residues. The V gene lost 5 bases and the J gene lost 1 base, with 15 bases spanning the gap. The CDR3 nucleotides are TGCGCCAGCAGTAACAACAGGGGAGGGTCCTACGAGCAGTACTTC. Residues: CASSNNRGGSYEQYF.

The gene calls are TRBV6-1 and TRBJ2-3; 11 bases match TRBD2. The CDR3 totals 15 residues. J was trimmed by 2 bases and V by 7 bases; bases with no gene match: 5. Per germline, CDR1 MNHNS and CDR2 SASEGT. CDR3 region: CASTTLAGATDTQYF. In DNA form, the CDR3 reads TGTGCCAGCACCACACTAGCGGGGGCCACAGATACGCAGTATTTT.

This clone appeared once. The chain joins TRBV5-5 to TRBJ2-7; D might be TRBD1 or TRBD2, each matching 5 bases. Germline V gene lookup returns CDR1 SGHKS and CDR2 YYEKEE (reference sequence). V lost 1 base, J lost 12 bases, and 17 bases lay in between. The length of the CDR3 is 13 residues. This chain's CDR3 is CASSLMEQGVAYF. CDR3 sequence (DNA): TGTGCCAGCAGCTTGATGGAGCAGGGAGTCGCGTACTTC.

The rearrangement uses TRBV5-5 and TRBJ2-2; tentative D call: TRBD2 (6 bases). This CDR3 is built from 16 residues. Trimming pared 1 base from V and 2 bases from J, leaving 12 bases between. CDR1 and CDR2 (germline): SGHKS, YYEKEE (reference sequence). The CDR3 DNA sequence: TGTGCCAGCAGCTTGTTACGGGGGTTAAACACCGGGGAGCTGTTTTTT. Its protein is CASSLLRGLNTGELFF.

There are a few counts of this clone. This chain joins TRBV28 and TRBJ1-2; D is perhaps TRBD1 (6 bases). From germline, CDR1 is MDHEN and CDR2 SYDVKM. Trimming took off 5 bases at V and 5 bases at J, with 9 bases between the two ends. There are 12 residues in the CDR3. The chain's CDR3 is CASSTGRYGYTF. As DNA, the CDR3 is TGTGCCAGCAGTACAGGGAGGTATGGCTACACCTTC.